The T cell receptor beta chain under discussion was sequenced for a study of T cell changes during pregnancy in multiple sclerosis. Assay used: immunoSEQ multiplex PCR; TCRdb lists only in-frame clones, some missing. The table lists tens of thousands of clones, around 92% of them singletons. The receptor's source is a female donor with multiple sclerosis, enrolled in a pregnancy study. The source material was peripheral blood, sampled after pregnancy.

For the CDR3, the DNA is TGTGCCAGCAGCGGACAGGGGTCCTACGAGCAGTACTTC. Amino acid sequence: CASSGQGSYEQYF. V is TRBV7-9 and J is TRBJ2-7; 9 bases map to TRBD1. The germline CDR1 and CDR2 sequences are SEHNR and FQNEAQ (reference sequence). Unmatched junction bases numbered 0, after V lost 5 bases and J lost 1 base. The CDR3 is 13 amino acids.